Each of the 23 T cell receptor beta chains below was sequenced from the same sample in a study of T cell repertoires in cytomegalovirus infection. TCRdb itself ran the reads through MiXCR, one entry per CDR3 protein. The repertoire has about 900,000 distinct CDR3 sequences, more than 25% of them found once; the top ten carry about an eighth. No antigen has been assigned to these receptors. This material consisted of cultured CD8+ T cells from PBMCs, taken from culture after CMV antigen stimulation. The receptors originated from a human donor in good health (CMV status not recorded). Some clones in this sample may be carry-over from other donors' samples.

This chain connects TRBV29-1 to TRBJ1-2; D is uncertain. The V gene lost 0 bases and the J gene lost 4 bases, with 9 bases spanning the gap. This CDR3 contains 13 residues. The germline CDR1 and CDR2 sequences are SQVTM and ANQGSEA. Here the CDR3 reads CSVEESRSYGYTF. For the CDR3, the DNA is TGCAGCGTTGAAGAATCGAGATCCTATGGCTACACCTTC.

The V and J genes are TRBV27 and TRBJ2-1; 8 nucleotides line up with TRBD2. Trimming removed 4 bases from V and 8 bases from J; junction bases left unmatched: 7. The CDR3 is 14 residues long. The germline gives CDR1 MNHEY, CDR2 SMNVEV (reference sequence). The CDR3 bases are TGTGCCAGCAGTTCCGGGGGGGCTTTCCATGAGCAGTTCTTC. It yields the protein CASSSGGAFHEQFF.

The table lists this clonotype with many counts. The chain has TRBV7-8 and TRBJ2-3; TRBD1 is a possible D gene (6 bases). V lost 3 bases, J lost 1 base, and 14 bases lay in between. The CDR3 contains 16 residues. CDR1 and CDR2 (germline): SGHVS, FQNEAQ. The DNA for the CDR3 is TGTGCCAGCAGCTTTCACCCGGACAGACGCACAGATACGCAGTATTTT. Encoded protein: CASSFHPDRRTDTQYF.

The CDR3: CASSLYGTGGYGETQYF. The DNA of the CDR3 is TGTGCCAGCAGTTTATATGGGACAGGGGGATACGGAGAGACCCAGTACTTC. The chain couples TRBV27 to TRBJ2-5, with 11 bases that match TRBD1. This CDR3 is built from 17 residues. CDR1 and CDR2 (germline): MNHEY, SMNVEV (reference sequence). Trimming removed 1 base from V and 4 bases from J; junction bases left unmatched: 8.

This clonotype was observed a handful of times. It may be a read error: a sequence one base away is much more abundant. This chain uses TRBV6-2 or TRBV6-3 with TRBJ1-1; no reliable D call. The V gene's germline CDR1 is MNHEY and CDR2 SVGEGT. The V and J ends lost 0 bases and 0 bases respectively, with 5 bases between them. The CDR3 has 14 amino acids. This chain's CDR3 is CASSYSMLNTEAFF. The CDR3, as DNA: TGTGCCAGCAGTTACTCGATGTTGAACACTGAAGCTTTCTTT.

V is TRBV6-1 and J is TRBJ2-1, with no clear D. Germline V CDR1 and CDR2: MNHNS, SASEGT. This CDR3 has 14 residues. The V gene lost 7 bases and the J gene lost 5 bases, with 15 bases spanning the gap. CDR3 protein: CASIYYAGDNEQFF. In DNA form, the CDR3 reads TGTGCCAGCATTTACTACGCCGGAGACAATGAGCAGTTCTTC.

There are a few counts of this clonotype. CDR3 region: CASSLSGNANQPQHF. CDR3 sequence (DNA): TGTGCCAGCAGCTTGTCCGGGAACGCAAATCAGCCCCAGCATTTT. This chain connects TRBV5-5 to TRBJ1-5; D gene unclear. The germline V gene has CDR1 SGHKS and CDR2 YYEKEE (reference sequence). The CDR3 contains 15 residues. V was shortened by 1 base and J by 4 bases, with 12 bases between the two germline ends.

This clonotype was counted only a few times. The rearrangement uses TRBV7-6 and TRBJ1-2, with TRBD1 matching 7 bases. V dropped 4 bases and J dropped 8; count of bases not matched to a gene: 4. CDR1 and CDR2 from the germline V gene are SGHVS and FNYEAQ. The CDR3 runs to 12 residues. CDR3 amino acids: CASSSTGRGYTF. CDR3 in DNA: TGTGCCAGCAGCTCGACAGGGAGAGGCTACACCTTC.

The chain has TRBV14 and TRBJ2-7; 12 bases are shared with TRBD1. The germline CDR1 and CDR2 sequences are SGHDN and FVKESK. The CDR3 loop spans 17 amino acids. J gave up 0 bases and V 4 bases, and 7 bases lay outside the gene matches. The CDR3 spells CASSPRDRGRLSYEQYF. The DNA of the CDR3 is TGTGCCAGCAGCCCCCGGGACAGGGGGCGCCTCTCCTACGAGCAGTACTTC.

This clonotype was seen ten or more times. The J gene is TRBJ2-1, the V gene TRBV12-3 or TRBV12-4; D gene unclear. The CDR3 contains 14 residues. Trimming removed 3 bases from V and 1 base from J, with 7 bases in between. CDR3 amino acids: CASSLKGSYNEQFF. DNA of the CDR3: TGTGCCAGCAGTTTGAAGGGTTCCTACAATGAGCAGTTCTTC.

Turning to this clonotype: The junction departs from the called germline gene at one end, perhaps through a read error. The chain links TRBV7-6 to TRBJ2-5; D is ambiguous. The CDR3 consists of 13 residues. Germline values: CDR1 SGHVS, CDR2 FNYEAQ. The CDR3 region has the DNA TGTGTCAGCAGCCGGAACATCCAAGAGACCCAGTACTTC. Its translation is CVSSRNIQETQYF.

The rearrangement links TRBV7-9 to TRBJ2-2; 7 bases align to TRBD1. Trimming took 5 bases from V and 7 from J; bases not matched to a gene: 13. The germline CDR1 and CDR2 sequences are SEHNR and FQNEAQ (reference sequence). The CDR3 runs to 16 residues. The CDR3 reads CASSRALGGEDGELFF. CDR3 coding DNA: TGTGCCAGCAGCCGAGCGTTAGGGGGCGAGGACGGGGAGCTGTTTTTT.

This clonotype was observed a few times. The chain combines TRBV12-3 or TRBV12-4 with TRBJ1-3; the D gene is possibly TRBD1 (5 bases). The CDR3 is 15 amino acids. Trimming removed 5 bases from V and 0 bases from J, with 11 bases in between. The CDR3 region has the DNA TGTGCCAGCAGTGGGGGAGGGAACTCTGGAAACACCATATATTTT. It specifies CASSGGGNSGNTIYF.

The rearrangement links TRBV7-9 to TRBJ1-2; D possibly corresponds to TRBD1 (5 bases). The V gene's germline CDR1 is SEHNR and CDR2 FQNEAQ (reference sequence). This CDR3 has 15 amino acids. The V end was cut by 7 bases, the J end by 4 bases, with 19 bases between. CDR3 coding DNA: TGTGCCAGCAACGAAAAGGCCCGCGGGGGCTATGGCTACACCTTC. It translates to CASNEKARGGYGYTF.

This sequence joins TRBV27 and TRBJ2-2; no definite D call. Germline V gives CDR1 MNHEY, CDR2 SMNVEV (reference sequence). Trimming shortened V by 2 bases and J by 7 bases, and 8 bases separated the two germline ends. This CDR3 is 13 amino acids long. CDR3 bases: TGTGCCAGCAGTTTAAAAAGGGTCGGGGAGCTGTTTTTT. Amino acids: CASSLKRVGELFF.

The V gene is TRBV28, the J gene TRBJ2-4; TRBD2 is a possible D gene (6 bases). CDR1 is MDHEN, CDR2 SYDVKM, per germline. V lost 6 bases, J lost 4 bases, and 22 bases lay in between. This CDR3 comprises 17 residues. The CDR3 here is CASRSPRDSGRKNIQYF. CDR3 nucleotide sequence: TGTGCCAGCAGAAGCCCCCGGGACTCTGGGAGGAAAAACATTCAGTACTTC. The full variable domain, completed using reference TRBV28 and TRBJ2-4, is DVKVTQSSRYLVKRTGEKVFLECVQDMDHENMFWYRQDPGLGLRLIYFSYDVKMKEKGDIPEGYSVSREKKERFSLILESASTNQTSMYLCASRSPRDSGRKNIQYFGAGTRLSVL.

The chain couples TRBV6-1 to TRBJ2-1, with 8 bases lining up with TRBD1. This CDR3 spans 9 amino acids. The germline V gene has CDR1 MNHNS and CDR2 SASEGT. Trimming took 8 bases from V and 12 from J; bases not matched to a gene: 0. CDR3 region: CASGTGQFF. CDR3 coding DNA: TGTGCCAGCGGGACAGGGCAGTTCTTC.

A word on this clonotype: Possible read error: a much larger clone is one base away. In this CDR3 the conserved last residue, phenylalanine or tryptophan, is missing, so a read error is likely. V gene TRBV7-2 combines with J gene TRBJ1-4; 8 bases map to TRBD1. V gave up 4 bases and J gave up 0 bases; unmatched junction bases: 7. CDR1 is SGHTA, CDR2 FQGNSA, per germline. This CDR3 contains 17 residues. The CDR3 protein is CASSSLRGLTTNEKLFS. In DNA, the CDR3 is TGTGCCAGCAGCTCCCTCAGGGGGCTAACAACTAATGAAAAACTGTTTTCT.

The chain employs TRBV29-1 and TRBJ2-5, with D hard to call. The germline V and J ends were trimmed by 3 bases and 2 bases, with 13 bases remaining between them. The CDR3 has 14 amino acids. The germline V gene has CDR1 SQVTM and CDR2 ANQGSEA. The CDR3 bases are TGCAGCGTTGATAGAGTTTCACGGCAAGAGACCCAGTACTTC. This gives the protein CSVDRVSRQETQYF.

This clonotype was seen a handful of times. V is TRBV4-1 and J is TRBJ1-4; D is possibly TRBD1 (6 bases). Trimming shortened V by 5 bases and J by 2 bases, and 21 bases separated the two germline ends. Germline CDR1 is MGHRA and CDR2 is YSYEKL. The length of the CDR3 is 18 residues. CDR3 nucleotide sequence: TGCGCCAGCAGCTGGACTCAGGGGATTTGGGAGACTAATGAAAAACTGTTTTTT. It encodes CASSWTQGIWETNEKLFF.

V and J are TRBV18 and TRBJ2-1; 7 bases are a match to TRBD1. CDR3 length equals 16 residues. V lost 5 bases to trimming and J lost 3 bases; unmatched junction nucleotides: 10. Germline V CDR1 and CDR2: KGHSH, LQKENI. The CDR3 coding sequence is TGTGCCAGCTCAAAAGGAACAGGGGATCTCTACAATGAGCAGTTCTTC. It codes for CASSKGTGDLYNEQFF.

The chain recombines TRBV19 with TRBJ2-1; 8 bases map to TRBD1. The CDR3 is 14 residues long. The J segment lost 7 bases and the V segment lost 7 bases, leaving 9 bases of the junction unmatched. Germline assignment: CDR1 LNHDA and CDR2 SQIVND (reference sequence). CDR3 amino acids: CASTDRGSLNEQFF. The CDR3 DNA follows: TGTGCCAGTACCGACAGGGGTTCCCTAAATGAGCAGTTCTTC.

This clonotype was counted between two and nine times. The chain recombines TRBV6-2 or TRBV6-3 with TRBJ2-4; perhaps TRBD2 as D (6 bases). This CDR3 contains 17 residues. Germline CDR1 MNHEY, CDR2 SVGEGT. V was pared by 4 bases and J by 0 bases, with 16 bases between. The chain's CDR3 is CASSLDRGLTAKNIQYF. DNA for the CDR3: TGTGCCAGCAGTTTAGACCGGGGACTGACAGCCAAAAACATTCAGTACTTC.